This passage covers 25 T cell receptor beta chains from one sample sequenced in a study of blood T cell repertoires in COVID-19. Clones were sequenced by immunoSEQ multiplex PCR, and TCRdb holds only the in-frame ones, with some missing. This table has 200,000 to 250,000 clones, 86% appearing once. The source material was peripheral blood. Receptors were obtained from a woman aged 50 to 65 with acute or convalescent COVID-19.

V and J are TRBV5-1 and TRBJ2-1; 12 bases align to TRBD2. In germline, CDR1 is SGHRS, CDR2 YFSETQ. Trimming cost V 7 bases and J 5 bases; bases outside gene matches: 7. CDR3 length equals 15 residues. The CDR3 DNA follows: TGCGCCAGCTTTCCGACTAGCGGGAGCGACAATGAGCAGTTCTTC. Its protein is CASFPTSGSDNEQFF.

This clone showed up just a few times. This chain links TRBV7-2 with TRBJ1-1, with 10 bases lining up with TRBD1. V shed 0 bases and J 4 bases; nucleotides not matched to a gene: 8. Germline values: CDR1 SGHTA, CDR2 FQGNSA. The CDR3 spans 17 residues. The DNA for the CDR3 is TGTGCCAGCAGCTTAGCCCCTCTTGGACAGGGGGGCACTGAAGCTTTCTTT. This encodes CASSLAPLGQGGTEAFF.

The chain combines TRBV7-8 with TRBJ1-1; possible D gene TRBD1, 5 bases. The germline V gene encodes CDR1 SGHVS and CDR2 FQNEAQ. V gave up 5 bases and J gave up 2 bases, with 12 bases separating them. This CDR3 has 14 residues. The CDR3 protein is CASSKTEINTEAFF. The CDR3 bases are TGTGCCAGCAGCAAGACAGAGATCAACACTGAAGCTTTCTTT.

The V call is TRBV19, the J call TRBJ2-3; 13 bases match TRBD2. This CDR3 is 16 amino acids long. Germline values: CDR1 LNHDA, CDR2 SQIVND (reference sequence). The V gene end was trimmed by 7 bases and the J gene end by 0 bases; junction bases not matched to a gene: 4. As DNA, the CDR3 is TGTGCCAGTACCAGACTAGCGGGGGGCAGCACAGATACGCAGTATTTT. Its translation is CASTRLAGGSTDTQYF.

This clone appeared a single time. The chain uses TRBV6-2 or TRBV6-3 and TRBJ2-2; 9 bases are a match to TRBD2. Germline lookup yields CDR1 MNHEY and CDR2 SVGEGT. This CDR3 is built from 18 residues. The V and J ends lost 0 bases and 0 bases, in that order; junction bases with no gene match: 5. CDR3 coding DNA: TGTGCCAGCAGTTACTCGAGGCCTAGCGGGGCGAACACCGGGGAGCTGTTTTTT. It encodes CASSYSRPSGANTGELFF.

This chain joins TRBV3-1 (or the pseudogene TRBV3-2) and TRBJ2-3; D is possibly TRBD2 (6 bases). In germline, CDR1 is LGHDT, CDR2 YNNKEL (reference sequence). V was pared by 1 base and J by 4 bases, with 15 bases between. This CDR3 comprises 16 residues. CDR3 amino acids: CASSQAAVGTSDTQYF. DNA for the CDR3: TGTGCCAGCAGCCAAGCCGCCGTCGGGACTTCAGATACGCAGTATTTT.

The chain couples TRBV7-9 to TRBJ1-2; D unclear. The CDR3 is 14 residues long. Germline CDR1 SEHNR, CDR2 FQNEAQ (reference sequence). Trimming pared 1 base from V and 6 bases from J, leaving 12 bases between. The CDR3 coding sequence is TGTGCCAGCAGCTTAGATCACACCCCAAATGGCTACACCTTC. Amino acid sequence: CASSLDHTPNGYTF.

The chain employs TRBV7-2 and TRBJ2-7, with TRBD2 matching over 10 bases. Trimming took 1 base from V and 7 from J; bases not matched to a gene: 7. The CDR3 runs 15 residues. The germline CDR1 and CDR2 sequences are SGHTA and FQGNSA. Written as DNA, the CDR3 is TGTGCCAGCAGCTTAGGGCTAGCGGGAGTAGGTGAGCAGTACTTC. Its protein product is CASSLGLAGVGEQYF. The full variable domain, rest sourced from reference TRBV7-2 and TRBJ2-7, is GAGVSQSPSNKVTEKGKDVELRCDPISGHTALYWYRQSLGQGLEFLIYFQGNSAPDKSGLPSDRFSAERTGGSVSTLTIQRTQQEDSAVYLCASSLGLAGVGEQYFGPGTRLTVT.

This chain joins TRBV27 and TRBJ2-2, with 9 bases that match TRBD2. Losses at the gene ends were 0 bases for V and 1 base for J; bases not matched to a gene: 0. This CDR3 has 16 residues. Germline lookup yields CDR1 MNHEY and CDR2 SMNVEV (reference sequence). CDR3 in DNA: TGTGCCAGCAGTTTATCTAGCGGGGGGAACACCGGGGAGCTGTTTTTT. As protein: CASSLSSGGNTGELFF.

The DNA for the CDR3 is TGTGCCAGCAGCTCTCCCGGGACTAGCATCAATGAGCAGTTCTTC. It translates to CASSSPGTSINEQFF. This sequence joins TRBV7-9 and TRBJ2-1; TRBD2 aligns across 9 bases. The CDR3 runs to 15 residues. Germline V gives CDR1 SEHNR, CDR2 FQNEAQ (reference sequence). V lost 4 bases and J lost 6; bases outside the gene matches: 7.

The chain combines TRBV12-2 with TRBJ1-4; the table calls TRBD1, which could not be checked here. TRBV12-2 is annotated as a pseudogene. This CDR3 region has 15 residues. CDR3 DNA sequence: TGTGCAAGTCGCACCTACAGGGGAAGATCTGAAAAACTGTTTTTT. This sequence encodes CASRTYRGRSEKLFF.

This chain uses TRBV2 with TRBJ1-5; D may be TRBD1 (5 bases). This CDR3 spans 15 amino acids. The germline V gene encodes CDR1 SNHLY and CDR2 FYNNEI. The V and J ends lost 6 bases and 1 base respectively, with 13 bases between them. The CDR3 region is CASRDAGWSNQPQHF. DNA for the CDR3: TGTGCCAGCAGAGATGCAGGGTGGAGCAATCAGCCCCAGCATTTT. The whole variable domain, remainder taken from reference TRBV2 and TRBJ1-5, is EPEVTQTPSHQVTQMGQEVILRCVPISNHLYFYWYRQILGQKVEFLVSFYNNEISEKSEIFDDQFSVERPDGSNFTLKIRSTKLEDSAMYFCASRDAGWSNQPQHFGDGTRLSIL.

V usage is TRBV7-9 and J usage is TRBJ1-2; D not certain. The ends were cut back, 3 bases at V and 7 bases at J, with 15 bases in the middle. The CDR3 spans 14 residues. Germline values: CDR1 SEHNR, CDR2 FQNEAQ (reference sequence). CDR3 in amino acids: CASSFPGKWGGYTF. CDR3 in DNA: TGTGCCAGCAGCTTCCCGGGAAAATGGGGTGGCTACACCTTC.

V usage is TRBV30 and J usage is TRBJ2-1, with D tentatively TRBD2 (6 bases). The CDR3 length is 15 residues. Trimming removed 3 bases at V and 0 bases at J, with 12 bases between. The germline V gene has CDR1 GTSNPN and CDR2 SVGIG (reference sequence). The CDR3 here is CAWRGDGSSYNEQFF. The CDR3 nucleotides read TGTGCCTGGAGAGGGGACGGGAGCTCCTACAATGAGCAGTTCTTC.

CDR3 loop: CASSLVGAGAKNIQYF. DNA of the CDR3: TGTGCCAGCAGCTTAGTAGGAGCGGGGGCCAAAAACATTCAGTACTTC. The chain combines TRBV7-9 with TRBJ2-4; 7 bases agree with TRBD2. V lost 1 base, J lost 1 base, and 4 bases stayed unmatched. Germline V gives CDR1 SEHNR, CDR2 FQNEAQ (reference sequence). CDR3 size: 16 residues.

This chain connects TRBV5-1 to TRBJ2-3; no definite D call. Germline loops: CDR1 SGHRS, CDR2 YFSETQ. V lost 4 bases, J lost 2 bases, and 8 bases lay in between. The CDR3 totals 13 residues. CDR3 residues: CASSVRDTDTQYF. The CDR3 bases are TGCGCCAGCAGCGTCCGAGACACAGATACGCAGTATTTT.

This clone was seen once. The rearrangement uses TRBV11-2 and TRBJ1-3; 10 nucleotides match TRBD1. This CDR3 spans 18 amino acids. With V trimmed by 1 base and J by 4 bases, 10 bases remained unmatched. Germline V CDR1 and CDR2: SGHAT, FQNNGV. CDR3 sequence reads: CASSLARDRGLKGNTIYF. The CDR3 DNA follows: TGTGCCAGCAGCTTAGCAAGAGACAGGGGGCTGAAAGGAAACACCATATATTTT.

The rearrangement links TRBV7-9 to TRBJ1-1; the D gene is possibly TRBD1 (5 bases). There are 13 residues in the CDR3. Germline V gene sequence: CDR1 SEHNR, CDR2 FQNEAQ (reference sequence). Trimming removed 4 bases at V and 4 bases at J, with 10 bases between. CDR3 coding DNA: TGTGCCAGCAGCTCGACAGCCTCCACTGAAGCTTTCTTT. This gives the protein CASSSTASTEAFF.

This clone appeared a single time. The chain is built from TRBV27 and TRBJ1-1, with D possibly TRBD1 on 5 matching bases. Germline values: CDR1 MNHEY, CDR2 SMNVEV (reference sequence). This CDR3 contains 14 residues. The V end was cut by 7 bases, the J end by 1 base, with 13 bases between. CDR3 sequence: CASTNGRANTEAFF. The CDR3 nucleotides read TGTGCCAGCACTAATGGCAGGGCGAACACTGAAGCTTTCTTT.

The J gene is TRBJ1-4, the V gene TRBV5-4; D remains unclear. V was pared by 3 bases and J by 4 bases, with 4 bases between. The CDR3 contains 12 residues. Per the germline V gene, CDR1 is SGHNT and CDR2 is YYREEE (reference sequence). The CDR3, as DNA: TGTGCCAGCAGCTGGCTTAATGAAAAACTGTTTTTT. Its protein is CASSWLNEKLFF.

This chain links TRBV18 with TRBJ2-2, with TRBD1 matching over 9 bases. Unmatched junction bases numbered 9, after V lost 3 bases and J lost 4 bases. The CDR3 runs to 17 residues. In germline, CDR1 is KGHSH, CDR2 LQKENI. CDR3 bases: TGTGCCAGCTCACCCAGCCGGGACAGGGTAGGCACCGGGGAGCTGTTTTTT. Amino acids: CASSPSRDRVGTGELFF.

V gene TRBV6-1 combines with J gene TRBJ2-5, with 8 bases identical to TRBD1. Unmatched junction bases numbered 2, after V lost 1 base and J lost 1 base. Germline CDR1 MNHNS, CDR2 SASEGT. The CDR3 sequence is 15 residues long. Written as DNA, the CDR3 is TGTGCCAGCAGTGAAGGGGACAGGCCCCAAGAGACCCAGTACTTC. Its protein is CASSEGDRPQETQYF.

V and J are TRBV4-3 and TRBJ1-5; perhaps TRBD1 as D (6 bases). CDR3 length equals 15 residues. Trimming removed 0 bases from V and 7 bases from J, with 13 bases in between. Per germline, CDR1 LGHNA and CDR2 YSLEER. CDR3 sequence reads: CASSQERGAGQPQHF. The CDR3 nucleotides read TGCGCCAGCAGCCAAGAGCGGGGGGCGGGCCAGCCCCAGCATTTT.

This sequence joins TRBV5-6 and TRBJ1-2, with 10 bases lining up with TRBD1. Per germline, CDR1 SGHDT and CDR2 YYEEEE. J lost 7 bases, V lost 0 bases, and 3 bases had no gene match. The CDR3 sequence is 14 residues long. Here the CDR3 DNA reads TGTGCCAGCAGCTTGGGACAGGGGGCGCGTGGCTACACCTTC. Translated, it gives CASSLGQGARGYTF.

The rearrangement joins TRBV11-3 to TRBJ1-6; TRBD1 agrees at 11 bases. This CDR3 region has 15 residues. With 5 bases clipped from V and 8 bases from J, the junction kept 5 bases outside the gene matches. The germline V gene encodes CDR1 SGHNT and CDR2 YENEEA. CDR3 coding DNA: TGTGCCAGCAGCCTTGAGGGACAGGGGGATTCACCCCTCCACTTT. This translates into CASSLEGQGDSPLHF.